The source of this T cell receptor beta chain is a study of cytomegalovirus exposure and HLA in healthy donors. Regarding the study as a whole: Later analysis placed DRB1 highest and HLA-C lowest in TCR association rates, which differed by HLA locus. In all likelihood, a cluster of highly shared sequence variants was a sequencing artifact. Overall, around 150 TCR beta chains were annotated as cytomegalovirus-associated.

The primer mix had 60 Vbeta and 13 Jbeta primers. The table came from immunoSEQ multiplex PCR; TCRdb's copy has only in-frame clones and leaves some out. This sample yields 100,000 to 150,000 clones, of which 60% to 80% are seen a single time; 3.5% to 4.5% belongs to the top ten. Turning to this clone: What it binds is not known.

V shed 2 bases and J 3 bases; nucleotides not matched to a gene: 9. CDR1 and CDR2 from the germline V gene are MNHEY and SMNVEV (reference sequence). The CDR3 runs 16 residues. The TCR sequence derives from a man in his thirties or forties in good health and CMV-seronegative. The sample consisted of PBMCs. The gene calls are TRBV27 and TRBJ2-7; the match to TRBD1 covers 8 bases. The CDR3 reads CASSLIVGQGVYEQYF. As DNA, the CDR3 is TGTGCCAGCAGTTTAATCGTAGGACAGGGTGTCTACGAGCAGTACTTC.